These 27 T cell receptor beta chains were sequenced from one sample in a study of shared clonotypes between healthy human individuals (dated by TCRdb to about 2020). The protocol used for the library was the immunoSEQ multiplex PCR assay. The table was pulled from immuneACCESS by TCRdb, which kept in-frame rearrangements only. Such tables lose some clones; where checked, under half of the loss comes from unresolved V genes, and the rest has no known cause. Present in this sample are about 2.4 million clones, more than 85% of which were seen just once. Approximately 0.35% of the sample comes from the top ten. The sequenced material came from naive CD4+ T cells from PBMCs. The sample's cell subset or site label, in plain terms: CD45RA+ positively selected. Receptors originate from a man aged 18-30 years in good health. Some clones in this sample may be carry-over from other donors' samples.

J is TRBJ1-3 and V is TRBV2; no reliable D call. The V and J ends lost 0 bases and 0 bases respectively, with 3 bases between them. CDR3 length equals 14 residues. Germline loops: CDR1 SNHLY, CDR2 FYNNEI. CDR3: CASSEAHSGNTIYF. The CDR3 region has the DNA TGTGCCAGCAGTGAAGCACACTCTGGAAACACCATATATTTT.

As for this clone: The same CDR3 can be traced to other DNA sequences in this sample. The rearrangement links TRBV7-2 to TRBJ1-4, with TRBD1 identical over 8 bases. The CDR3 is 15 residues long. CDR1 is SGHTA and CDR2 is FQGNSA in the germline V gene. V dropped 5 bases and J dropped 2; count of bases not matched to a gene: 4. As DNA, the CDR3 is TGTGCCAGCAGCCTGAACAGGGGGACTAATGAAAAACTGTTTTTT. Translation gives CASSLNRGTNEKLFF.

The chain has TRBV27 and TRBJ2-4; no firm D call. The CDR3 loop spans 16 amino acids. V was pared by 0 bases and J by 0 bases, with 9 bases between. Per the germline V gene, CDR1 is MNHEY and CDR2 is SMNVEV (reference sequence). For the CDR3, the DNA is TGTGCCAGCAGTTTATCCAGCGCGAGAGCCAAAAACATTCAGTACTTC. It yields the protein CASSLSSARAKNIQYF.

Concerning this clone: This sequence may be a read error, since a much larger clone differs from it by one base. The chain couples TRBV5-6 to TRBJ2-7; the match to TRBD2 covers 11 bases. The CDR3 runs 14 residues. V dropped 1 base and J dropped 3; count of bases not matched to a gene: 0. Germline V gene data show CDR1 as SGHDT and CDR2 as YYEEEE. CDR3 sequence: CASSLTSGSYEQYF. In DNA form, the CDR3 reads TGTGCCAGCAGCTTGACTAGCGGGAGCTACGAGCAGTACTTC.

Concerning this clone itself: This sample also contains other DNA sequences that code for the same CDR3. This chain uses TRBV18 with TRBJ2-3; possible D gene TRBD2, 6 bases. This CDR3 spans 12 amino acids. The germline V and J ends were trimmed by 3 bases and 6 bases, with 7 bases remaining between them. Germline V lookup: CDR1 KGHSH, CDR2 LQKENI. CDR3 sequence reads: CASSPGLDTQYF. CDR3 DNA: TGTGCCAGCTCACCGGGACTGGATACGCAGTATTTT.

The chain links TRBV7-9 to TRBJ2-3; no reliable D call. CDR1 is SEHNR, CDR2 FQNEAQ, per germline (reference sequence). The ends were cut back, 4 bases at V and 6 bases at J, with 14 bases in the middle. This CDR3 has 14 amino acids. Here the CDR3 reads CASSSRARPDTQYF. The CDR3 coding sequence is TGTGCCAGCAGCTCCCGGGCGCGTCCGGATACGCAGTATTTT.

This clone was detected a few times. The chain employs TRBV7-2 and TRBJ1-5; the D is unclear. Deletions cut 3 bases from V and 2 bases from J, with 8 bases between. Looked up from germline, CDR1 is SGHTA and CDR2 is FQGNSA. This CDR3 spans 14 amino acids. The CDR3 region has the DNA TGTGCCAGCAGCTTGCTAATGGGCAATCAGCCCCAGCATTTT. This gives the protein CASSLLMGNQPQHF.

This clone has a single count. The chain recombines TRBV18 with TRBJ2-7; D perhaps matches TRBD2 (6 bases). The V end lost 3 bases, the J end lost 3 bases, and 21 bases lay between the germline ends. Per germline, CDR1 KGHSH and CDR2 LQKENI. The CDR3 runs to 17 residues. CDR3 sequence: CASSPTFGRNDRYEQYF. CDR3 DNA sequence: TGTGCCAGCTCACCTACCTTTGGGAGGAATGATCGCTACGAGCAGTACTTC.

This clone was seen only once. The CDR3 sequence: CASNRGGGRGNNEQFF. The CDR3 coding sequence is TGTGCCAGCAACCGTGGTGGCGGAAGGGGAAACAATGAGCAGTTCTTC. The rearrangement links TRBV7-9 to TRBJ2-1; a possible D gene is TRBD1 (5 bases). The ends were cut back, 7 bases at V and 5 bases at J, with 21 bases in the middle. This CDR3 region has 16 residues. Germline V gives CDR1 SEHNR, CDR2 FQNEAQ (reference sequence).

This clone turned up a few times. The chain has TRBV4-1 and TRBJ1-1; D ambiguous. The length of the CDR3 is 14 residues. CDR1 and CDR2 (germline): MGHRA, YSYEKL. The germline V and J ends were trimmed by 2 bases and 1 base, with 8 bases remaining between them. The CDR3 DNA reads TGCGCCAGCAGCCAACAGAACTGGAACACTGAAGCTTTCTTT. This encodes CASSQQNWNTEAFF.

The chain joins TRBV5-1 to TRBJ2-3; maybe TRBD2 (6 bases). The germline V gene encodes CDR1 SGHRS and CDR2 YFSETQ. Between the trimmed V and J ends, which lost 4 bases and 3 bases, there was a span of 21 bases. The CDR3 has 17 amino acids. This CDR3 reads CASSPGIGTRSTDTQYF. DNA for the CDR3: TGCGCCAGCAGCCCTGGGATCGGGACTCGAAGTACAGATACGCAGTATTTT.

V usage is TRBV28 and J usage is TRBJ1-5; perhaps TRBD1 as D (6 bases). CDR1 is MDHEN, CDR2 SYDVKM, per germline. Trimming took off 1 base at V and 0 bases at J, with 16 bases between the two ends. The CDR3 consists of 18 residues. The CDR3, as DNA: TGTGCCAGCAGTTTATTGGATTTTGGACAGAATAGCAATCAGCCCCAGCATTTT. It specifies CASSLLDFGQNSNQPQHF. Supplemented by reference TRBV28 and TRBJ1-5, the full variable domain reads DVKVTQSSRYLVKRTGEKVFLECVQDMDHENMFWYRQDPGLGLRLIYFSYDVKMKEKGDIPEGYSVSREKKERFSLILESASTNQTSMYLCASSLLDFGQNSNQPQHFGDGTRLSIL.

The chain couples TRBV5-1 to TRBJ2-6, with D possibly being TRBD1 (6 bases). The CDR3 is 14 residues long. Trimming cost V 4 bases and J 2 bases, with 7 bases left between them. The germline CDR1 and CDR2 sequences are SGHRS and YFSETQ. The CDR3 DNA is TGCGCCAGCAGCACAGGGCCTGGGGCCAACGTCCTGACTTTC. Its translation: CASSTGPGANVLTF.

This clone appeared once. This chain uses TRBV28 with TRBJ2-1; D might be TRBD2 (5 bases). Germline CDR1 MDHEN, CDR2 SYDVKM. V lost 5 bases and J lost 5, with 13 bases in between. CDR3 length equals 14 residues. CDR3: CASSLTRGHNEQFF. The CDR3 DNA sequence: TGTGCCAGCAGTCTGACAAGAGGGCACAATGAGCAGTTCTTC.

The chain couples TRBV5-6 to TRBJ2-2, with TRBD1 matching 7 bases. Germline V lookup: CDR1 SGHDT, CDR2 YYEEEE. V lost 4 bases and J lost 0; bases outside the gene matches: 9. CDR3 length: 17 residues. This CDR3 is CASSHNGDSSNTGELFF. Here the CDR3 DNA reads TGTGCCAGCAGCCATAACGGGGACAGCTCGAACACCGGGGAGCTGTTTTTT.

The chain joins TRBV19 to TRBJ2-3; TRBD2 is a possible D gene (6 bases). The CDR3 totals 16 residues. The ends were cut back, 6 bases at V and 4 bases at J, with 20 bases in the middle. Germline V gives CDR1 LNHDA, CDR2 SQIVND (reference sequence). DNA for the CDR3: TGTGCCAGTAGCGGGAGAGCTTACCCCGGGGCAGATACGCAGTATTTT. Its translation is CASSGRAYPGADTQYF.

The CDR3 region has the DNA TGTGCCAGCAGCTTAGTACAGGGGTGGCAGCCCCAGCATTTT. This encodes CASSLVQGWQPQHF. The gene calls are TRBV11-2 and TRBJ1-5, with TRBD1 matching over 7 bases. V was clipped by 1 base and J by 7 bases; unmatched bases: 4. This CDR3 has 14 residues. The germline gives CDR1 SGHAT, CDR2 FQNNGV.

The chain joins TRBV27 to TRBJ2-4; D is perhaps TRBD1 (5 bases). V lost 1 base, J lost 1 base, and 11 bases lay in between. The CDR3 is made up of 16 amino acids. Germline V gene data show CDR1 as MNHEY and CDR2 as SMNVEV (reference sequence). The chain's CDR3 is CASSLWAGRAKNIQYF. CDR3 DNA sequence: TGTGCCAGCAGTTTATGGGCAGGGCGGGCCAAAAACATTCAGTACTTC.

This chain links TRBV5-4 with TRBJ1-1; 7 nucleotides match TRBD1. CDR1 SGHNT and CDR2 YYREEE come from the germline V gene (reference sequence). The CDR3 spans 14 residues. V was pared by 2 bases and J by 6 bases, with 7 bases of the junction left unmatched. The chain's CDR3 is CASSLDRASAEAFF. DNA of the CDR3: TGTGCCAGCAGCTTAGACAGGGCGAGCGCTGAAGCTTTCTTT.

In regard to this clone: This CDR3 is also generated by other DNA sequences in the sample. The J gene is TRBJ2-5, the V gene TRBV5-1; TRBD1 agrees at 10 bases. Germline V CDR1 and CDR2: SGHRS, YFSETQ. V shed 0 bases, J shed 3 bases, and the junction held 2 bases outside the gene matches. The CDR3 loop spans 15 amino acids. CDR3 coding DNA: TGCGCCAGCAGCTTGGAGGGACAGGGGAAAGAGACCCAGTACTTC. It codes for CASSLEGQGKETQYF.

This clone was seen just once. CDR3 residues: CASNRGGADYEQYF. The CDR3 DNA follows: TGTGCCAGCAACAGAGGGGGGGCCGACTACGAGCAGTACTTC. The chain joins TRBV28 to TRBJ2-7; a weak D match, TRBD2 (7 bases). Trimming cost V 7 bases and J 3 bases, with 16 bases left between them. CDR1 and CDR2 from the germline V gene are MDHEN and SYDVKM. CDR3 size: 14 residues.

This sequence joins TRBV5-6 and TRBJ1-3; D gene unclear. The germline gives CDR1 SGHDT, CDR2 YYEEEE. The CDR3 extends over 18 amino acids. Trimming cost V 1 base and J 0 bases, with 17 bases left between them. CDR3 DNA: TGTGCCAGCAGCTTGACCTTCGAGGTGATCAGCTCTGGAAACACCATATATTTT. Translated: CASSLTFEVISSGNTIYF.

The CDR3 reads CASSFMTGAGNEQFF. The CDR3 DNA sequence: TGTGCCAGCAGTTTCATGACAGGGGCCGGCAATGAGCAGTTCTTC. V is TRBV28 and J is TRBJ2-1, with TRBD1 identical over 8 bases. The CDR3 is made up of 15 amino acids. Germline V gives CDR1 MDHEN, CDR2 SYDVKM. The V and J ends lost 3 bases and 6 bases, in that order; junction bases with no gene match: 7.

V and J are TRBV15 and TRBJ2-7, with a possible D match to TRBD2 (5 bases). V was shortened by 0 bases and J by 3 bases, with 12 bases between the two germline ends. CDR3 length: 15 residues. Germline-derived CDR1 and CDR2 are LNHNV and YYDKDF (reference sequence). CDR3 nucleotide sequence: TGTGCCACCAGCAGAGATCCTGGGAGCCTCTACGAGCAGTACTTC. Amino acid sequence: CATSRDPGSLYEQYF.

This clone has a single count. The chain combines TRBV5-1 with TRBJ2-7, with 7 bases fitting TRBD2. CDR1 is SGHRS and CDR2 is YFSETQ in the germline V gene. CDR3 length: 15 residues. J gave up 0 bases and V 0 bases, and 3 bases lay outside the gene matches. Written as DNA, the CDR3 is TGCGCCAGCAGCTTGGGGGAGGGCTACTCCTACGAGCAGTACTTC. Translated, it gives CASSLGEGYSYEQYF.

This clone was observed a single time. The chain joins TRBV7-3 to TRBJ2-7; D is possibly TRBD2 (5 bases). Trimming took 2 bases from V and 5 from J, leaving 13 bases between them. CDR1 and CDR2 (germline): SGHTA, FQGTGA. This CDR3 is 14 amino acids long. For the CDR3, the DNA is TGTGCCAGCAGCTTAGAGGGTTTGAAGGACGAGCAGTACTTC. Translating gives CASSLEGLKDEQYF. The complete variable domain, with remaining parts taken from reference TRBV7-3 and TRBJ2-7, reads GAGVSQTPSNKVTEKGKYVELRCDPISGHTALYWYRQSLGQGPEFLIYFQGTGAADDSGLPNDRFFAVRPEGSVSTLKIQRTERGDSAVYLCASSLEGLKDEQYFGPGTRLTVT.

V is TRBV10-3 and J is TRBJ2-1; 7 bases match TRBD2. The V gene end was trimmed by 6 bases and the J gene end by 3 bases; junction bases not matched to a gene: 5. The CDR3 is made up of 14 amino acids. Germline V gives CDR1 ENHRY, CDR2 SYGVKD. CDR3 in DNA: TGTGCCATCAGCGGCCGGGGGGACTACAATGAGCAGTTCTTC. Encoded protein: CAISGRGDYNEQFF.